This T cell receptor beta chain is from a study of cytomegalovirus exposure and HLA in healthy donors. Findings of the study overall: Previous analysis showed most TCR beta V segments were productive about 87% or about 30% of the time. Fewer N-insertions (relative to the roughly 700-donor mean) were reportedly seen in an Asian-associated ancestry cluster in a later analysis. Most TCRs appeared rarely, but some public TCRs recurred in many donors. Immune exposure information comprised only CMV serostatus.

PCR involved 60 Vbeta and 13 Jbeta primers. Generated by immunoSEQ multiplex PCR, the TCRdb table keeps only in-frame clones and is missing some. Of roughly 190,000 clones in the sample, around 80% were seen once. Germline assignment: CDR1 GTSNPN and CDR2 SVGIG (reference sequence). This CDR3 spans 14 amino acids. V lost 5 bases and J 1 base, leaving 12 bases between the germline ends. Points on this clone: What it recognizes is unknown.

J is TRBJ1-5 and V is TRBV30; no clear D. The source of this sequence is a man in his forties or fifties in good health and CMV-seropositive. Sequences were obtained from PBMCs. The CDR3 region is CAWPRGSSNQPQHF. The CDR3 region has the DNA TGTGCCTGGCCTCGGGGATCGAGCAATCAGCCCCAGCATTTT. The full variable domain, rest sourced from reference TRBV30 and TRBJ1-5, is SQTIHQWPATLVQPVGSPLSLECTVEGTSNPNLYWYRQAAGRGLQLLFYSVGIGQISSEVPQNLSASRPQDRQFILSSKKLLLSDSGFYLCAWPRGSSNQPQHFGDGTRLSIL.